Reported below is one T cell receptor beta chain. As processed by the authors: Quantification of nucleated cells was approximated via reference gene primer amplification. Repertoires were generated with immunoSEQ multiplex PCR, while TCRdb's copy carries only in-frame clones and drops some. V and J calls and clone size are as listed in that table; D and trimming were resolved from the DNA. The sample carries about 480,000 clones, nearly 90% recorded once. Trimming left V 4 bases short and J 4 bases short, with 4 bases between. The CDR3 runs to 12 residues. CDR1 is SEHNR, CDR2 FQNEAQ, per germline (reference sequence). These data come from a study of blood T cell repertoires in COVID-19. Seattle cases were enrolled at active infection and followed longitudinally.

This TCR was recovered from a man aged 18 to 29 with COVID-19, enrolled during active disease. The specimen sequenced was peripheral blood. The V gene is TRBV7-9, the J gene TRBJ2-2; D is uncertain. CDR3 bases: TGTGCCAGCAGCTCCGGCACCGGGGAGCTGTTTTTT. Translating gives CASSSGTGELFF.